These 28 T cell receptor beta chains originate from one sample sequenced in a study of cytomegalovirus exposure and HLA in healthy donors. Clones were sequenced by immunoSEQ multiplex PCR, and TCRdb holds only the in-frame ones, with some missing. The table includes 120,000 or so clones, approximately 90% detected once. The sample comprised PBMCs. The receptors stem from a woman younger than 30 in good health and CMV-seronegative.

This chain connects TRBV25-1 to TRBJ1-2; D is undetermined. Germline V lookup: CDR1 MGHDK, CDR2 SYGVNS. Trimming removed 1 base from V and 1 base from J, with 10 bases in between. The CDR3 loop spans 15 amino acids. CDR3 bases: TGTGCCAGCAGTGAATCTCTGGCGGTTAACTATGGCTACACCTTC. Translated: CASSESLAVNYGYTF.

The genes are TRBV19 and TRBJ1-5; 10 positions match TRBD1. V lost 5 bases to trimming and J lost 8 bases; unmatched junction nucleotides: 6. Germline values: CDR1 LNHDA, CDR2 SQIVND (reference sequence). The CDR3 is 14 residues long. As DNA, the CDR3 is TGTGCCAGTAGTCCCGGGACAGGGGCGAAGCCCCAGCATTTT. The encoded protein is CASSPGTGAKPQHF.

This chain links TRBV6-5 with TRBJ2-7; D may be TRBD1 (6 bases). The germline V gene encodes CDR1 MNHEY and CDR2 SVGAGI. The CDR3 extends over 15 amino acids. V shed 5 bases and J shed 4 bases, with 18 bases lying between them. The CDR3 nucleotides are TGTGCCAGCAGTCTCCAGGCCGGGACACCTTACGAGCAGTACTTC. Its translation: CASSLQAGTPYEQYF.

V usage is TRBV6-5 and J usage is TRBJ2-1, with TRBD1 matching over 7 bases. V gave up 4 bases and J gave up 9 bases; unmatched junction bases: 0. Per the germline V gene, CDR1 is MNHEY and CDR2 is SVGAGI. The CDR3 has 11 amino acids. DNA of the CDR3: TGTGCCAGCAGTTCAGGGGGTGAGCAGTTCTTC. Protein product: CASSSGGEQFF.

The chain is built from TRBV28 and TRBJ1-2; the D is unclear. This CDR3 is 15 amino acids long. Germline assignment: CDR1 MDHEN and CDR2 SYDVKM. V was cut by 4 bases and J by 0 bases, with 12 bases left in between. DNA of the CDR3: TGTGCCAGCAGTTCTACAGATACCCCTAACTATGGCTACACCTTC. Protein sequence: CASSSTDTPNYGYTF.

The rearrangement uses TRBV4-1 and TRBJ2-1, with no clear D. CDR1 and CDR2 from the germline V gene are MGHRA and YSYEKL. Trimming cost V 3 bases and J 9 bases, with 9 bases left between them. The CDR3 extends over 12 amino acids. CDR3 bases: TGCGCCAGCAGCCAGCCGGAGAGTGAGCAGTTCTTC. It specifies CASSQPESEQFF.

The V and J genes are TRBV18 and TRBJ2-1, with TRBD2 as a possible D gene (6 bases). V gave up 3 bases and J gave up 7 bases, with 19 bases separating them. Germline lookup yields CDR1 KGHSH and CDR2 LQKENI. The length of the CDR3 is 16 residues. The CDR3 is CASSPQGLTSANEQFF. CDR3 coding DNA: TGTGCCAGCTCACCCCAGGGACTTACATCGGCTAATGAGCAGTTCTTC.

The CDR3: CASTSGSYNEQFF. The CDR3 nucleotides are TGCGCCAGCACCAGCGGGAGTTACAATGAGCAGTTCTTC. The chain is built from TRBV10-2 and TRBJ2-1; 8 positions agree with TRBD2. CDR3 length equals 13 residues. V dropped 7 bases and J dropped 4; count of bases not matched to a gene: 3. CDR1 and CDR2 from the germline V gene are WSHSY and SAAADI.

The count of this clone is one. V usage is TRBV6-1 and J usage is TRBJ1-3; 8 nucleotides line up with TRBD1. From germline, CDR1 is MNHNS and CDR2 SASEGT. This CDR3 region has 14 residues. Written as DNA, the CDR3 is TGTGCGGGGGCGACAGGGGATCCTGGAAACACCATATATTTT. This translates into CAGATGDPGNTIYF.

J is TRBJ2-7 and V is TRBV4-1; D is unresolved. The CDR3 totals 15 residues. The V gene lost 0 bases and the J gene lost 0 bases, with 9 bases spanning the gap. Germline V gives CDR1 MGHRA, CDR2 YSYEKL. CDR3: CASSQDRTSSYEQYF. CDR3 sequence (DNA): TGCGCCAGCAGCCAAGATCGCACTTCCTCCTACGAGCAGTACTTC.

The gene calls are TRBV19 and TRBJ2-7; TRBD1 is a possible D gene (6 bases). Trimming left V 3 bases short and J 3 bases short, with 18 bases between. The CDR3 is 16 residues long. Germline CDR1 and CDR2: LNHDA and SQIVND (reference sequence). The CDR3 is CASSMGLQGHNYEQYF. CDR3 bases: TGTGCCAGTAGTATGGGTTTACAGGGACACAACTACGAGCAGTACTTC.

The chain joins TRBV11-3 to TRBJ1-1, with D tentatively TRBD1 (5 bases). V was pared by 3 bases and J by 5 bases, with 13 bases between. Germline V lookup: CDR1 SGHNT, CDR2 YENEEA. There are 14 residues in the CDR3. The DNA for the CDR3 is TGTGCCAGCAGCTTTACGCGGGGGGGGACTGAAGCTTTCTTT. Encoded protein: CASSFTRGGTEAFF. Combining the CDR3 with reference TRBV11-3 and TRBJ1-1 gives the whole variable domain EAGVVQSPRYKIIEKKQPVAFWCNPISGHNTLYWYLQNLGQGPELLIRYENEEAVDDSQLPKDRFSAERLKGVDSTLKIQPAELGDSAVYLCASSFTRGGTEAFFGQGTRLTVV.

This chain connects TRBV6-1 to TRBJ2-1; 14 bases match TRBD2. Germline CDR1 MNHNS, CDR2 SASEGT. The CDR3 contains 13 residues. V dropped 9 bases and J dropped 9; count of bases not matched to a gene: 4. As DNA, the CDR3 is TGTGCCAGTGGGACTAGCGGGAGTGGTGAGCAGTTCTTC. It codes for CASGTSGSGEQFF.

This clone appeared once. The chain combines TRBV9 with TRBJ2-1; no clear D. Germline CDR1 reads SGDLS; CDR2 reads YYNGEE. The CDR3 consists of 15 residues. V was pared by 0 bases and J by 0 bases, with 7 bases between. CDR3: CASSVGLSSYNEQFF. In nucleotides, the CDR3 is TGTGCCAGCAGCGTAGGGTTGAGCTCCTACAATGAGCAGTTCTTC.

The chain uses TRBV28 and TRBJ1-4; the D gene is possibly TRBD1 (5 bases). The CDR3 length is 15 residues. V gave up 6 bases and J gave up 8 bases, with 19 bases separating them. Germline CDR1 and CDR2: MDHEN and SYDVKM. The CDR3 region is CASRPGDLSVEKLFF. The CDR3 nucleotides read TGTGCCAGCAGGCCGGGGGACCTTTCGGTAGAAAAACTGTTTTTT. Supplemented by reference TRBV28 and TRBJ1-4, the full variable domain reads DVKVTQSSRYLVKRTGEKVFLECVQDMDHENMFWYRQDPGLGLRLIYFSYDVKMKEKGDIPEGYSVSREKKERFSLILESASTNQTSMYLCASRPGDLSVEKLFFGSGTQLSVL.

The rearrangement links TRBV6-1 to TRBJ1-2, with 9 bases lining up with TRBD1. Germline V CDR1 and CDR2: MNHNS, SASEGT. V lost 6 bases and J lost 2; bases outside the gene matches: 7. CDR3 size: 15 residues. DNA of the CDR3: TGTGCCAGCAGCGAACAGGGGGCGCCCAACTATGGCTACACCTTC. Protein: CASSEQGAPNYGYTF.

V gene TRBV10-3 combines with J gene TRBJ1-2; a weak D match, TRBD1 (5 bases). CDR1 and CDR2 (germline): ENHRY, SYGVKD. V was shortened by 2 bases and J by 0 bases, with 10 bases between the two germline ends. CDR3 length: 15 residues. This CDR3 is CAISENGGANYGYTF. CDR3 DNA sequence: TGTGCCATCAGTGAGAACGGGGGAGCTAACTATGGCTACACCTTC.

This chain uses TRBV6-5 with TRBJ1-2; D perhaps matches TRBD1 (5 bases). CDR3 size: 13 residues. Trimming removed 6 bases from V and 4 bases from J, with 12 bases in between. CDR1 is MNHEY and CDR2 is SVGAGI in the germline V gene. The CDR3 DNA follows: TGTGCCAGCAGCTGTGACAGATGCTATGGCTACACCTTC. Amino acids: CASSCDRCYGYTF.

This chain joins TRBV28 and TRBJ1-1, with a possible D match to TRBD1 (5 bases). This CDR3 contains 15 residues. V was trimmed by 3 bases and J by 7 bases, leaving 18 bases between them. Germline lookup yields CDR1 MDHEN and CDR2 SYDVKM. In DNA, the CDR3 is TGTGCCAGCAGTTTGGTCCCGACCCCGGGGGTTGAAGCTTTCTTT. Its protein product is CASSLVPTPGVEAFF.

The CDR3 region is CASSLGGRGRYNEQFF. In nucleotides, the CDR3 is TGTGCCAGCAGCTTAGGAGGGCGGGGGAGGTACAATGAGCAGTTCTTC. The rearrangement links TRBV7-9 to TRBJ2-1; 7 bases align to TRBD2. Trimming removed 1 base from V and 4 bases from J; junction bases left unmatched: 7. Germline values: CDR1 SEHNR, CDR2 FQNEAQ (reference sequence). CDR3 length equals 16 residues.

The J gene is TRBJ1-5, the V gene TRBV28; tentatively, D is TRBD1 (5 bases). Per germline, CDR1 MDHEN and CDR2 SYDVKM. The CDR3 contains 15 residues. V dropped 7 bases and J dropped 4 bases, with 17 bases sitting between them. The CDR3 nucleotides are TGTGCCAGCAACCCACATGGGGCACATAATCAGCCCCAGCATTTT. Translation gives CASNPHGAHNQPQHF. The full variable domain, with the rest looked up from reference TRBV28 and TRBJ1-5, is DVKVTQSSRYLVKRTGEKVFLECVQDMDHENMFWYRQDPGLGLRLIYFSYDVKMKEKGDIPEGYSVSREKKERFSLILESASTNQTSMYLCASNPHGAHNQPQHFGDGTRLSIL.

This sequence joins TRBV11-3 and TRBJ2-2, with D perhaps matching TRBD1 (6 bases). V dropped 1 base and J dropped 6 bases, with 12 bases sitting between them. The CDR3 has 15 amino acids. CDR1 is SGHNT, CDR2 YENEEA, per germline. The CDR3 protein is CASSLGGQLPGELFF. CDR3 nucleotides: TGTGCCAGCAGCTTAGGAGGACAGCTCCCCGGGGAGCTGTTTTTT.

The chain joins TRBV9 to TRBJ2-7, with D hard to call. Per germline, CDR1 SGDLS and CDR2 YYNGEE. Trimming pared 1 base from V and 1 base from J, leaving 18 bases between. The length of the CDR3 is 17 residues. CDR3 loop: CASSVPHQVERSYEQYF. The DNA for the CDR3 is TGTGCCAGCAGCGTACCCCATCAGGTAGAACGGTCCTACGAGCAGTACTTC.

The chain recombines TRBV7-9 with TRBJ1-6; tentative D call: TRBD1 (6 bases). Germline V CDR1 and CDR2: SEHNR, FQNEAQ (reference sequence). Trimming left V 5 bases short and J 7 bases short, with 12 bases between. CDR3 length: 14 residues. The DNA of the CDR3 is TGTGCCAGCAGCATGACAGGTGCCAATTCACCCCTCCACTTT. It is translated as CASSMTGANSPLHF.

The chain is built from TRBV5-6 and TRBJ1-1; 8 bases fit TRBD1. The V gene end was trimmed by 1 base and the J gene end by 1 base; junction bases not matched to a gene: 6. Germline CDR1 is SGHDT and CDR2 is YYEEEE. This CDR3 has 16 amino acids. DNA of the CDR3: TGTGCCAGCAGCTTGTGGGGGACAGGACCGAACACTGAAGCTTTCTTT. Its protein is CASSLWGTGPNTEAFF.

The sample holds one count of this clone. The chain employs TRBV5-1 and TRBJ2-2, with D tentatively TRBD2 (6 bases). Germline values: CDR1 SGHRS, CDR2 YFSETQ. V lost 2 bases and J 1 base, leaving 12 bases between the germline ends. This CDR3 is built from 16 residues. The CDR3 here is CASSLGYGRNTGELFF. The CDR3 nucleotides are TGCGCCAGCAGCTTAGGTTACGGGAGGAACACCGGGGAGCTGTTTTTT.

The chain carries TRBV15 and TRBJ2-7, with D maybe TRBD1 (5 bases). The length of the CDR3 is 12 residues. V was clipped by 8 bases and J by 1 base, with 9 bases between them. Germline values: CDR1 LNHNV, CDR2 YYDKDF (reference sequence). The DNA for the CDR3 is TGTGCCACCTCAGGGCAGTCCTACGAGCAGTACTTC. Translating it yields CATSGQSYEQYF.

The chain has TRBV5-8 and TRBJ1-2, with 8 bases that match TRBD1. The CDR3 consists of 15 residues. CDR1 is SGHTS, CDR2 YDEGEE, per germline. The V gene end was trimmed by 4 bases and the J gene end by 6 bases; junction bases not matched to a gene: 11. CDR3 sequence (DNA): TGTGCCAGCAGCCCCTTTTTTTCAGGGGGCAATGGCTACACCTTC. The encoded protein is CASSPFFSGGNGYTF. Supplemented by reference TRBV5-8 and TRBJ1-2, the full variable domain reads EAGVTQSPTHLIKTRGQQATLRCSPISGHTSVYWYQQALGLGLQFLLWYDEGEERNRGNFPPRFSGRQFPNYSSELNVNALELEDSALYLCASSPFFSGGNGYTFGSGTRLTVV.